One and the same sample provided the 17 T cell receptor beta chains below, sequenced in a study of T cell repertoires in cytomegalovirus infection. Which antigens these TCRs recognize remains unknown. In TCRdb, the reads were re-called with MiXCR into one record per CDR3 protein. The sample yields approximately 89,000 distinct CDR3 sequences, 25% to 35% seen once. The source was CD8+ T cells from cultured PBMCs, collected from culture after CMV antigen stimulation. The source is a human donor in good health (CMV status not recorded). Some clones in this sample may be carry-over from other donors' samples.

By its share, this clonotype is large (0.1 to 1%). The CDR3 sequence: CASSPSGGQGDYEQYF. CDR3 DNA: TGTGCCAGCAGTCCTTCCGGCGGACAGGGGGATTACGAGCAGTACTTC. V and J are TRBV7-9 and TRBJ2-7; 10 positions agree with TRBD1. The CDR3 sequence is 16 residues long. Trimming at V came to 6 bases and at J to 4 bases, leaving 12 bases not matched to a gene. Germline V gene data show CDR1 as SEHNR and CDR2 as FQNEAQ (reference sequence). The complete variable domain, with remaining parts taken from reference TRBV7-9 and TRBJ2-7, reads DTGVSQNPRHKITKRGQNVTFRCDPISEHNRLYWYRQTLGQGPEFLTYFQNEAQLEKSRLLSDRFSAERPKGSFSTLEIQRTEQGDSAMYLCASSPSGGQGDYEQYFGPGTRLTVT.

This clonotype was observed a few times. The chain is built from TRBV7-2 and TRBJ2-3; 7 bases match TRBD1. With V trimmed by 5 bases and J by 0 bases, 5 bases remained unmatched. The CDR3 is 15 residues long. Germline V lookup: CDR1 SGHTA, CDR2 FQGNSA. The CDR3 nucleotides are TGTGCCAGCAGCCGAGGGACAGCTAGCACAGATACGCAGTATTTT. Residues: CASSRGTASTDTQYF.

This clonotype appeared a few times. The gene calls are TRBV9 and TRBJ2-1; D unresolved. V was cut by 1 base and J by 8 bases, with 16 bases left in between. Germline-derived CDR1 and CDR2 are SGDLS and YYNGEE. CDR3 length equals 15 residues. DNA of the CDR3: TGTGCCAGCAGCGTATCCGGACGAGACATAGATGAGCAGTTCTTC. This translates into CASSVSGRDIDEQFF.

This clonotype was seen repeatedly, ten times or more. In nucleotides, the CDR3 is TGTGCCAGCAGCCTAAGACAGAACACTGAAGCTTTCTTT. It is translated as CASSLRQNTEAFF. The chain links TRBV27 to TRBJ1-1; no firm D call. V lost 6 bases to trimming and J lost 1 base, with 9 bases between them. This CDR3 comprises 13 residues. Germline loops: CDR1 MNHEY, CDR2 SMNVEV (reference sequence).

This clonotype has at least ten counts. Relative to the germline gene, one junction end is altered; a read error may explain this. The V and J genes are TRBV6-5 and TRBJ2-7, with 8 bases aligning to TRBD1. CDR1 is MNHEY and CDR2 is SVGAGI in the germline V gene. This CDR3 has 14 residues. The CDR3 DNA reads TGCGCCAGCAGCTACGGACAGGGATCCTACGAGCAGTACTTC. Encoded protein: CASSYGQGSYEQYF.

This clonotype was observed at least ten times. The chain joins TRBV2 to TRBJ1-1; D is uncertain. The germline V gene has CDR1 SNHLY and CDR2 FYNNEI. The germline V and J ends were trimmed by 5 bases and 1 base, with 8 bases remaining between them. This CDR3 spans 13 amino acids. CDR3 sequence (DNA): TGTGCCAGCAGTCAACGAGAGAACACTGAAGCTTTCTTT. Amino acid sequence: CASSQRENTEAFF.

The chain recombines TRBV27 with TRBJ1-2; possible D gene TRBD1, 5 bases. Trimming stripped 2 bases from V and 5 bases from J, with 9 bases between. This CDR3 has 13 amino acids. Germline CDR1 and CDR2: MNHEY and SMNVEV (reference sequence). For the CDR3, the DNA is TGTGCCAGCAGTTTAGGGGGGGAGTATGGCTACACCTTC. Translation: CASSLGGEYGYTF.

This chain joins TRBV6-6 and TRBJ2-7; no reliable D call. The CDR3 extends over 13 amino acids. CDR1 and CDR2 (germline): MNHNY, SVGAGI (reference sequence). Trimming took 3 bases from V and 1 from J, leaving 7 bases between them. The DNA of the CDR3 is TGTGCCAGCAGTTATTCCATTTCCTACGAGCAGTACTTC. Translation: CASSYSISYEQYF.

V usage is TRBV30 and J usage is TRBJ2-7; D gene uncertain. The CDR3 length is 15 residues. Germline V gives CDR1 GTSNPN, CDR2 SVGIG (reference sequence). With 0 bases removed from V and 2 bases from J, the gap between germline ends came to 14 bases. In nucleotides, the CDR3 is TGTGCCTGGAGTGTATTGGGCCTGATGGCCTACGAGCAGTACTTC. It specifies CAWSVLGLMAYEQYF. The full variable domain, in which reference TRBV30 and TRBJ2-7 provide the parts outside the CDR3, is SQTIHQWPATLVQPVGSPLSLECTVEGTSNPNLYWYRQAAGRGLQLLFYSVGIGQISSEVPQNLSASRPQDRQFILSSKKLLLSDSGFYLCAWSVLGLMAYEQYFGPGTRLTVT.

The chain combines TRBV29-1 with TRBJ1-1, with 7 nucleotides matching TRBD1. The V segment lost 7 bases and the J segment 2 bases; nucleotides outside the gene matches: 4. The CDR3 runs 12 residues. The germline V gene has CDR1 SQVTM and CDR2 ANQGSEA. The CDR3 loop is CSATGTNTEAFF. Written as DNA, the CDR3 is TGCAGCGCGACAGGGACTAACACTGAAGCTTTCTTT. Using reference TRBV29-1 and TRBJ1-1 for the parts outside the CDR3, the full variable domain is SAVISQKPSRDICQRGTSLTIQCQVDSQVTMMFWYRQQPGQSLTLIATANQGSEATYESGFVIDKFPISRPNLTFSTLTVSNMSPEDSSIYLCSATGTNTEAFFGQGTRLTVV.

In regard to this clonotype: This may stem from a read error, because a much larger clone lies one nucleotide away. The J gene is TRBJ2-1, the V gene TRBV10-2, with TRBD2 matching 8 bases. Trimming took 7 bases from V and 5 from J; bases not matched to a gene: 7. The germline V gene has CDR1 WSHSY and CDR2 SAAADI. This CDR3 spans 14 amino acids. The CDR3 DNA is TGCGCCAGCACCGAAGCGGGGGACCACAATGAGCAGTTCTTC. This codes for CASTEAGDHNEQFF.

As concerns this clonotype: One junction end disagrees with the germline gene, perhaps due to a read error. The V gene is TRBV7-9, the J gene TRBJ2-7, with D hard to call. Germline-derived CDR1 and CDR2 are SEHNR and FQNEAQ (reference sequence). CDR3 length equals 12 residues. The CDR3 loop is CASSLEPDPPRF. CDR3 in DNA: TGTGCCAGCAGCTTAGAGCCCGACCCCCCACGGTTC.

The chain employs TRBV20-1 and TRBJ2-5; D is perhaps TRBD1 (5 bases). The germline CDR1 and CDR2 sequences are DFQATT and SNEGSKA (reference sequence). V was clipped by 5 bases and J by 5 bases, with 15 bases between them. The CDR3 extends over 13 amino acids. The CDR3 DNA is TGCAGTGCTCTGACAGAGAGGCGGGAGACCCAGTACTTC. It yields the protein CSALTERRETQYF.

Only one count was recorded for this clonotype. This chain joins TRBV2 and TRBJ2-3, with D tentatively TRBD2 (6 bases). CDR1 is SNHLY and CDR2 is FYNNEI in the germline V gene. Deletions cut 6 bases from V and 2 bases from J, with 15 bases between. The CDR3 is 15 residues long. The chain's CDR3 is CASRATSLPTDTQYF. In DNA form, the CDR3 reads TGTGCCAGCAGGGCTACTAGCCTTCCCACAGATACGCAGTATTTT.

This chain links TRBV7-8 with TRBJ1-4; D gene unclear. This CDR3 contains 13 residues. The germline V gene encodes CDR1 SGHVS and CDR2 FQNEAQ. The germline V and J ends were trimmed by 0 bases and 7 bases, with 6 bases remaining between them. In nucleotides, the CDR3 is TGTGCCAGCAGCTTAGCGTATAGTGAAAAACTGTTTTTT. It codes for CASSLAYSEKLFF.

This clonotype was counted between two and nine times. The chain recombines TRBV29-1 with TRBJ2-7; D unresolved. The CDR3 sequence is 12 residues long. Germline V gene data show CDR1 as SQVTM and CDR2 as ANQGSEA. Trimming left V 4 bases short and J 3 bases short, with 10 bases between. CDR3 loop: CSVAWTVYEQYF. CDR3 nucleotides: TGCAGCGTTGCCTGGACGGTCTACGAGCAGTACTTC.

This clonotype has only a few counts. The rearrangement joins TRBV4-1 to TRBJ1-1; D uncertain. CDR1 is MGHRA and CDR2 is YSYEKL in the germline V gene. V lost 1 base to trimming and J lost 4 bases, with 10 bases between them. There are 14 residues in the CDR3. The chain's CDR3 is CASSQVIQSTEAFF. The CDR3 DNA reads TGCGCCAGCAGCCAAGTTATACAGTCCACTGAAGCTTTCTTT.